These 15 T cell receptor beta chains were all obtained from the same sample, sequenced in a study of blood T cells in healthy people across ages. A J-beta primer mix and a sample-barcoded 5' primer were used in a second PCR of about 7 to 12 cycles. TCRdb processed the 5' RACE reads anew with MiXCR; each CDR3 protein has one entry. The sample yields around 1,600,000 distinct CDR3 sequences, about 42% seen once. Sequenced input: blood. The receptors shown here come from a young woman in good health.

This clonotype has a handful of counts. The chain carries TRBV7-2 and TRBJ2-1; D uncertain. Germline CDR1 and CDR2: SGHTA and FQGNSA. The CDR3 is 13 residues long. The V and J ends lost 3 bases and 6 bases respectively, with 9 bases between them. The CDR3 is CASSFSRINEQFF. In nucleotides, the CDR3 is TGTGCCAGCAGCTTCTCTAGGATCAATGAGCAGTTCTTC.

This chain uses TRBV29-1 with TRBJ2-2, with D unresolved. CDR1 and CDR2 (germline): SQVTM, ANQGSEA. This CDR3 spans 12 amino acids. The V end lost 4 bases, the J end lost 4 bases, and 7 bases lay between the germline ends. The CDR3 nucleotides are TGCAGCGTTGTATGGTCCACCGGGGAGCTGTTTTTT. Translated: CSVVWSTGELFF.

The V gene is TRBV20-1, the J gene TRBJ2-7, with 9 bases fitting TRBD2. V shed 5 bases and J 7 bases; nucleotides not matched to a gene: 9. The CDR3 sequence is 13 residues long. Germline CDR1 reads DFQATT; CDR2 reads SNEGSKA (reference sequence). Here the CDR3 DNA reads TGCAGTGCTTTAAGCGGGAGGCACAATGAGCAGTACTTC. It specifies CSALSGRHNEQYF.

The rearrangement links TRBV20-1 to TRBJ2-3; the D gene is possibly TRBD1 (7 bases). The germline gives CDR1 DFQATT, CDR2 SNEGSKA (reference sequence). Trimming removed 7 bases at V and 0 bases at J, with 20 bases between. CDR3 length: 16 residues. The CDR3 region has the DNA TGCAGTGTTCAGGGGGATCTAGCGAGAAGCACAGATACGCAGTATTTT. This gives the protein CSVQGDLARSTDTQYF.

The gene calls are TRBV10-1 and TRBJ2-1; D gene uncertain. V lost 2 bases, J lost 9 bases, and 11 bases lay in between. The CDR3 totals 13 residues. Per the germline V gene, CDR1 is WNHNN and CDR2 is SYGVQD (reference sequence). The CDR3, as DNA: TGCGCCAGCAGTGAGCTCCAGGCTGGTGAGCAGTTCTTC. Translated: CASSELQAGEQFF.

The chain links TRBV10-2 to TRBJ1-6; D perhaps matches TRBD1 (5 bases). CDR3 length equals 16 residues. V lost 9 bases and J lost 7, with 22 bases in between. The V gene's germline CDR1 is WSHSY and CDR2 SAAADI. The CDR3 region is CASTSPGLGYNSPLHF. CDR3 bases: TGCGCCAGTACATCCCCGGGGCTCGGGTACAATTCACCCCTCCACTTT.

This clonotype was detected only a few times. The V and J genes are TRBV4-1 and TRBJ1-1; TRBD1 aligns across 7 bases. Germline V gene lookup returns CDR1 MGHRA and CDR2 YSYEKL. After removal of 1 base from V and 1 base from J, the junction contained 3 bases not matched to a gene. This CDR3 region has 15 residues. This CDR3 reads CASSQVAGGNTEAFF. CDR3 in DNA: TGCGCCAGCAGCCAAGTTGCAGGGGGGAACACTGAAGCTTTCTTT.

The rearrangement joins TRBV3-1 to TRBJ2-5; no firm D call. Deletions cut 5 bases from V and 11 bases from J, with 18 bases between. Per the germline V gene, CDR1 is LGHDT and CDR2 is YNNKEL (reference sequence). The CDR3 runs to 13 residues. The CDR3 is CASSTRLNNEQYF. DNA of the CDR3: TGTGCCAGCAGCACTCGGCTGAACAATGAGCAGTACTTC.

The J gene is TRBJ2-1, the V gene TRBV20-1; no firm D call. The V and J ends lost 5 bases and 0 bases respectively, with 11 bases between them. The CDR3 loop spans 14 amino acids. In germline, CDR1 is DFQATT, CDR2 SNEGSKA (reference sequence). The CDR3 DNA sequence: TGCAGTGCTTTTGTGAAGAGCTCCTACAATGAGCAGTTCTTC. It translates to CSAFVKSSYNEQFF.

This clonotype was picked up a small number of times. The gene calls are TRBV4-1 and TRBJ2-1, with D tentatively TRBD1 or TRBD2 (6 bases each). The V and J ends lost 3 bases and 4 bases respectively, with 16 bases between them. Germline CDR1 MGHRA, CDR2 YSYEKL. The length of the CDR3 is 16 residues. The CDR3 region is CASSQVTGAGYNEQFF. The CDR3 DNA follows: TGCGCCAGCAGCCAGGTCACGGGGGCCGGGTACAATGAGCAGTTCTTC.

This clonotype was recorded a few times. The V and J genes are TRBV20-1 and TRBJ2-5; 13 positions match TRBD2. The last part of the DNA fits TRBJ2-7 better; the J call may be wrong. This CDR3 spans 15 amino acids. Germline V lookup: CDR1 DFQATT, CDR2 SNEGSKA (reference sequence). DNA for the CDR3: TGCAGTGCTCTTCCAGGACTAGCGGGAGTACACGAGCAGTACTTC. As protein: CSALPGLAGVHEQYF.

V gene TRBV20-1 combines with J gene TRBJ1-6; 7 bases match TRBD1. This CDR3 has 14 residues. V dropped 1 base and J dropped 8; count of bases not matched to a gene: 5. Germline CDR1 reads DFQATT; CDR2 reads SNEGSKA (reference sequence). CDR3 sequence reads: CSARVGTEDSPLHF. CDR3 DNA sequence: TGCAGTGCTAGAGTAGGGACAGAGGATTCACCCCTCCACTTT.

The chain recombines TRBV20-1 with TRBJ2-7; D remains unclear. Germline CDR1 DFQATT, CDR2 SNEGSKA (reference sequence). The CDR3 sequence is 15 residues long. V was shortened by 0 bases and J by 3 bases, with 15 bases between the two germline ends. The CDR3 protein is CSARDPGGPHYEQYF. CDR3 in DNA: TGCAGTGCTAGAGATCCAGGTGGGCCACACTACGAGCAGTACTTC.

This clonotype has more than one count but fewer than ten. The chain carries TRBV9 and TRBJ1-2, with D hard to call. CDR1 SGDLS and CDR2 YYNGEE come from the germline V gene. CDR3 length: 15 residues. Trimming left V 4 bases short and J 0 bases short, with 13 bases between. The CDR3 region is CASSPQVTANYGYTF. The CDR3 bases are TGTGCCAGCAGCCCCCAGGTTACAGCTAACTATGGCTACACCTTC.

In its sample, this clonotype was seen once. The V call is TRBV20-1, the J call TRBJ2-1; D is perhaps TRBD2 (7 bases). The J call may be mistaken, given a closer DNA end match to TRBJ2-7. Germline V gene lookup returns CDR1 DFQATT and CDR2 SNEGSKA (reference sequence). This CDR3 has 17 residues. The CDR3 DNA reads as TGCAGTGCTAGAATGCAGGGGAGCGGGATCTCCTACAATGAGCAGTACTTC. This translates into CSARMQGSGISYNEQYF.